This TCR beta chain was profiled in a study of blood T cell repertoires in COVID-19. Study at large: Acute and convalescent COVID-19 specimens originated in the United States, Italy and Spain. T cells, B-cell-depleted T cells, or PBMCs supplied cDNA or gDNA.

In the source study's methods: From reference gene primer amplification, estimates of nucleated cell counts were derived. TCRdb keeps only in-frame clones here, not all; method: immunoSEQ multiplex PCR. That table gives V, J and clone size, and the DNA gave D and trimming. The sample lists roughly 100,000 clones, around 90% occurring once. The V end was cut by 5 bases, the J end by 0 bases, with 11 bases between. The germline CDR1 and CDR2 sequences are MNHEY and SMNVEV (reference sequence). This CDR3 has 15 amino acids. Seattle's enrolled individuals joined amid active infection and were then monitored longitudinally.

This clonotype was obtained from a woman between 45 and 65 years old with COVID-19, enrolled during active disease. The sequencing input was peripheral blood. This chain connects TRBV27 to TRBJ1-5; D gene ambiguous. The CDR3 sequence is CASSPDGDSNQPQHF. DNA for the CDR3: TGTGCCAGCAGTCCCGACGGGGATAGCAATCAGCCCCAGCATTTT.